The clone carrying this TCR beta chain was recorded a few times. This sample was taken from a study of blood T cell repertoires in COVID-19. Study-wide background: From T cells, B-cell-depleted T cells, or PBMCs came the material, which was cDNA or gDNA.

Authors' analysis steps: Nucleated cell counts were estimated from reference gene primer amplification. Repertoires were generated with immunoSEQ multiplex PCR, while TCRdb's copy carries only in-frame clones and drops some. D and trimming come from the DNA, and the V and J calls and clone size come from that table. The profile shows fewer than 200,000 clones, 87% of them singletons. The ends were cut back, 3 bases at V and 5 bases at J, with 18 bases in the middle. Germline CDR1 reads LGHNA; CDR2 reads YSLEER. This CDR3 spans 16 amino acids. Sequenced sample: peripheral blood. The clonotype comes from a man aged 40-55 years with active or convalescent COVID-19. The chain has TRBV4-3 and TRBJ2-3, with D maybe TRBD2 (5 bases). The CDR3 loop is CASSQGAVSGVDTQYF. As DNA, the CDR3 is TGCGCCAGCAGCCAGGGAGCGGTATCTGGGGTAGATACGCAGTATTTT.